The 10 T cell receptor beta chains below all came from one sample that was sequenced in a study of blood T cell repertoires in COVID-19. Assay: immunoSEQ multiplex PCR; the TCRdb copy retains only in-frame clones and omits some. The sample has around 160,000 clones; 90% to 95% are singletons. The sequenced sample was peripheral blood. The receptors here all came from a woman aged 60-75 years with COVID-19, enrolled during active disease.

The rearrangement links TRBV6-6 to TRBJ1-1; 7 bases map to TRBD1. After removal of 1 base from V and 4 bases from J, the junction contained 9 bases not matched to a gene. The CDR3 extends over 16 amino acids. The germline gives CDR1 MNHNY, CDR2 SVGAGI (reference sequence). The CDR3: CASSYYGAGGLTEAFF. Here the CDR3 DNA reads TGTGCCAGCAGTTACTATGGGGCAGGGGGACTCACTGAAGCTTTCTTT.

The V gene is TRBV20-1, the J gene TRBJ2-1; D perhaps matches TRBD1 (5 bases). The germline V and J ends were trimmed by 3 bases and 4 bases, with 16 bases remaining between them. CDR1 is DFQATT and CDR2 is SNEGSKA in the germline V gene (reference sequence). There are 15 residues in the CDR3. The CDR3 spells CSASRGFDLYNEQFF. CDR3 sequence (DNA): TGCAGTGCTAGTAGGGGTTTTGACCTTTACAATGAGCAGTTCTTC.

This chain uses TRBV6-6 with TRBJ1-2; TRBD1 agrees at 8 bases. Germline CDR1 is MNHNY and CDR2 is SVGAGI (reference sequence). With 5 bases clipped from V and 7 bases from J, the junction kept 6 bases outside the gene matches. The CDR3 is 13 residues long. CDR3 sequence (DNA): TGTGCCAGCAGTCTCGCAGGGGGCGTTGGCTACACCTTC. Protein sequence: CASSLAGGVGYTF.

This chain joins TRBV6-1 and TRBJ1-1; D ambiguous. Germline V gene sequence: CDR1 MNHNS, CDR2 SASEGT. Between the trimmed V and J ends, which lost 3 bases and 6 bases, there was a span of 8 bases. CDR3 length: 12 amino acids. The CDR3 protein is CASSDASSEAFF. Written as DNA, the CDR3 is TGTGCCAGCAGTGATGCCAGTTCTGAAGCTTTCTTT.

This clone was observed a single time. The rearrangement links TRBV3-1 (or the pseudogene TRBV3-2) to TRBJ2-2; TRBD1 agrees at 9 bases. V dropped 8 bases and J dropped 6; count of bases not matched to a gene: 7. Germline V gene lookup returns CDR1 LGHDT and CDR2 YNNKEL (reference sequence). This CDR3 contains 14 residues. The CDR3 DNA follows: TGTGCCAGCGCCCACAGGGGGCAGGCCGGGGAGCTGTTTTTT. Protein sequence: CASAHRGQAGELFF.

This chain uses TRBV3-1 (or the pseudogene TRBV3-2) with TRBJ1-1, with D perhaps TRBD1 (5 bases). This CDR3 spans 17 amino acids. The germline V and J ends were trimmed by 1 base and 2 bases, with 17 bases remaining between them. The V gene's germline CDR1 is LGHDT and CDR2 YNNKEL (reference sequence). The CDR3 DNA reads TGTGCCAGCAGCCAAGTCCGGGGGTACCTTTCCAACACTGAAGCTTTCTTT. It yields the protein CASSQVRGYLSNTEAFF.

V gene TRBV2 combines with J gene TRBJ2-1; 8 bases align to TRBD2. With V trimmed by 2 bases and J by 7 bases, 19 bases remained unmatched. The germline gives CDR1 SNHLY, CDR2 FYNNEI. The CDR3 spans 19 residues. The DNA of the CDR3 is TGTGCCAGCAGTGAATTGGGTGGTACGGGGGGGCGGGTCCGTAATGAGCAGTTCTTC. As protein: CASSELGGTGGRVRNEQFF.

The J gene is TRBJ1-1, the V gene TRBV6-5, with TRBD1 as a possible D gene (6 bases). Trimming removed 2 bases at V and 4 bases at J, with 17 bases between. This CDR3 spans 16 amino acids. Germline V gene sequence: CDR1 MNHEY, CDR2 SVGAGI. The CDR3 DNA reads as TGTGCCAGCAGTTACAGGTTAACGGGGGGCCTCACTGAAGCTTTCTTT. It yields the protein CASSYRLTGGLTEAFF.

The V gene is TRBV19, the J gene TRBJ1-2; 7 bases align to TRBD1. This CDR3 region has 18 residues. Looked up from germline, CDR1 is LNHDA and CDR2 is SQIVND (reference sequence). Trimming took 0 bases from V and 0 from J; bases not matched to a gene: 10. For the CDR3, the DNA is TGTGCCAGTAGTATAGATCGAGGGACAGTCGTTCCTAACTATGGCTACACCTTC. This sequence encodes CASSIDRGTVVPNYGYTF.

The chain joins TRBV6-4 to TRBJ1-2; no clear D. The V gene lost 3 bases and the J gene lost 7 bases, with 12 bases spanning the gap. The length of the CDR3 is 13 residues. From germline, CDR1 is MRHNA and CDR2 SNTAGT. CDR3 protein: CASSDPRHLGYTF. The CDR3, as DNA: TGTGCCAGCAGTGATCCACGACATCTTGGCTACACCTTC.